This T cell receptor beta chain came from a study of OX40 agonist ivuxolimab in advanced cancers. Overall study context: Dosing consisted of intravenous ivuxolimab at 0.01 to 10 mg/kg every 2 weeks. Over 30% of patients had received prior checkpoint inhibitor therapy.

Clones were sequenced by immunoSEQ multiplex PCR, and TCRdb holds only the in-frame ones, with some missing. The data contain several thousand clones, about 85% of them singletons. General observations from the study: Among the lowest peripheral clonal expansion occurred in 0.1-3.0 mg/kg partial responders.

The CDR3 runs to 14 residues. Concerning this clone: Its antigen is still unknown.

The origin of this receptor is an adult with an advanced solid tumor such as melanoma, head and neck, liver or kidney cancer. This chain connects TRBV21-1 to TRBJ2-5; TRBD2 is the table's D call, not checked against the DNA. TRBV21-1 is classified as a pseudogene. The sample here was CD4+ or CD8+ T cells sorted from blood, taken in a trial of the OX40 agonist ivuxolimab. For the CDR3, the DNA is TGTGCCAGCGGGGAAGCGGGGGCCCCATGGACCCAGTACTTC. Its protein is CASGEAGAPWTQYF.